This TCR beta chain comes out of a study of T cells in Graves' hyperthyroidism and ophthalmopathy. Regions amplified from RNA transcripts were the TCR beta CDR3 regions. The study used the HTBI primer set for a first-round RT-PCR of the TCR CDR3. From the multiplex PCR reads, TCRdb called clonotypes with MiXCR, one entry per CDR3 protein. The table has about 640,000 distinct CDR3 sequences, under 25% seen once; the top ten hold roughly 30%. Each person with ophthalmopathy scored at least 3 on the Clinical Activity Score, reached NOSPECS grade 4 or higher, and had been ill under 3 months. Any patient presenting with uncontrolled infection, other autoimmune disease, pregnancy or lactation was left out. Used for diagnoses were clinical symptoms, serum thyroxine and TRAb, thyroid ultrasound and orbital computed tomography. The length of the CDR3 is 15 residues. Trimming left V 6 bases short and J 4 bases short, with 16 bases between. CDR1 is MNHNS, CDR2 SASEGT, per germline.

The sequencing sample was made of blood. The gene calls are TRBV6-1 and TRBJ1-5; D gene ambiguous. The TCR was taken from a man between 25 and 39 years old with Graves' ophthalmopathy. The CDR3 nucleotides are TGTGCCAGCAGCCCCAGGACCCAGGCAAATCAGCCCCAGCATTTT. It translates to CASSPRTQANQPQHF.